This TCR beta chain was sequenced in a study of technical replicates of blood from a few donors. The CDR3 totals 15 residues. Trimming stripped 3 bases from V and 0 bases from J, with 12 bases between. Germline V gene data show CDR1 as LNHNV and CDR2 as YYDKDF (reference sequence). Sequencing was performed with immunoSEQ multiplex PCR; in TCRdb, only in-frame clones are kept and a portion is missing. Here the sample spans about 70,000 clones, around 95% being singletons. The material sequenced was T cells isolated from PBMCs. This sequence was found in a human donor in good health. The chain couples TRBV15 to TRBJ2-7; D not certain. Here the CDR3 reads CATSSLAGFSYEQYF. CDR3 sequence (DNA): TGTGCCACCAGCAGCCTGGCAGGTTTCTCCTACGAGCAGTACTTC.